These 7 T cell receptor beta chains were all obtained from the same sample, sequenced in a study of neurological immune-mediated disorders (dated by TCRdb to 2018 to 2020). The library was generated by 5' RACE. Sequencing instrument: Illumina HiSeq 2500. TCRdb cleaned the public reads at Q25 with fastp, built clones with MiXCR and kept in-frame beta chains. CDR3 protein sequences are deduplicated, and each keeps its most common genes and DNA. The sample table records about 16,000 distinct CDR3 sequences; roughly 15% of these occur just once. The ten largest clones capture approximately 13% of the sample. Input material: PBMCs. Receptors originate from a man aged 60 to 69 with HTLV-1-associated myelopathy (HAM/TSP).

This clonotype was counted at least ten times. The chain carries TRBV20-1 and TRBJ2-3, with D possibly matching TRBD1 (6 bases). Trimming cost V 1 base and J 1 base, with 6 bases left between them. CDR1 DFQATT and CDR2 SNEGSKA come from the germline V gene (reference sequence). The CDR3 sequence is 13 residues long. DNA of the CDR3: TGCAGTGCTAGAGGGACAGGCACAGATACGCAGTATTTT. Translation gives CSARGTGTDTQYF.

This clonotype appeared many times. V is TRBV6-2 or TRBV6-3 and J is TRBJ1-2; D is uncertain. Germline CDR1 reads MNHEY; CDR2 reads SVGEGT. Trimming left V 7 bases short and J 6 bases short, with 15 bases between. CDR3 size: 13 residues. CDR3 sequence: CASKRADGHGYTF. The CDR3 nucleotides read TGTGCCAGCAAGAGGGCGGATGGTCATGGCTACACCTTC.

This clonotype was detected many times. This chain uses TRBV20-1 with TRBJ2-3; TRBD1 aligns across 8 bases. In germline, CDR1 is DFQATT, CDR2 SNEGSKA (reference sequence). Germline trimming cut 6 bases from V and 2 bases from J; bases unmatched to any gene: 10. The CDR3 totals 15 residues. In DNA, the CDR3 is TGCAGTGCGGACGGACGGGACAGGAACACAGATACGCAGTATTTT. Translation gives CSADGRDRNTDTQYF.

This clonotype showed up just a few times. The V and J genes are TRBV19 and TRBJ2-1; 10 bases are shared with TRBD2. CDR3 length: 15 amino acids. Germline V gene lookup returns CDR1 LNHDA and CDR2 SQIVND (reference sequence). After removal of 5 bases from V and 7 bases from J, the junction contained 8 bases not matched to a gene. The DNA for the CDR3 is TGTGCCAGTAGTCTCCGACTAGCGGGCCTTAATGAGCAGTTCTTC. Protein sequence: CASSLRLAGLNEQFF.

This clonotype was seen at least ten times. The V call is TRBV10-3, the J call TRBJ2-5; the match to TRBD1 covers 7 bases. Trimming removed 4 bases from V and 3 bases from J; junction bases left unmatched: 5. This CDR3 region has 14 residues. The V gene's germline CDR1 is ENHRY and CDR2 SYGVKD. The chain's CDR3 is CAISAPGTEETQYF. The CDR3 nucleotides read TGTGCCATCAGTGCTCCTGGGACAGAAGAGACCCAGTACTTC.

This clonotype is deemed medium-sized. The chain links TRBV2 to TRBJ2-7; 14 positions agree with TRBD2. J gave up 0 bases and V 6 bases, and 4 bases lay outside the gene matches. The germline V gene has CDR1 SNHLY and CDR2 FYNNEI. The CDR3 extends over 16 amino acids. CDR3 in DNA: TGTGCCAGCAGGGGACTAGCGGGGGCCCTCTCCTACGAGCAGTACTTC. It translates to CASRGLAGALSYEQYF.

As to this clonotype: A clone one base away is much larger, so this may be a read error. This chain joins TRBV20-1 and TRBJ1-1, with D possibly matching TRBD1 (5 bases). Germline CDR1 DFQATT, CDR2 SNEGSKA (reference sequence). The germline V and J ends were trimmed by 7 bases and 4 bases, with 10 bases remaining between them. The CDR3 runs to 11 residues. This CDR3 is CSVGASTEAFF. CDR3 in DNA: TGCAGTGTTGGGGCGAGCACTGAAGCTTTCTTT.